The following is a TCR beta chain sequence with its context. Assay: immunoSEQ multiplex PCR; the TCRdb copy retains only in-frame clones and omits some. Among approximately 99,000 clones, 85% to 95% were seen once, and the ten largest hold over 0.6%. Blood specimens came from baseline, cycle 4 day 1, and cycle 7 day 1. Germline V gives CDR1 MDHEN, CDR2 SYDVKM. The CDR3 spans 14 residues. The V gene lost 2 bases and the J gene lost 0 bases, with 8 bases spanning the gap. This record comes from a study of OX40 agonist ivuxolimab in advanced cancers. As for the study in general: Patients in the trial were receiving intravenous ivuxolimab every 2 weeks, at doses of 0.01 to 10 mg/kg. Averaging roughly 60 years in age, with a range of roughly 23 to 85, the cohort was approximately 84% male.

Sequences were derived from CD4+ or CD8+ T cells sorted from blood, sampled in a trial of the OX40 agonist ivuxolimab. The V gene is TRBV28, the J gene TRBJ2-7, with D unresolved. The clonotype was recovered from an adult with an advanced solid tumor such as melanoma, head and neck, liver or kidney cancer. CDR3 amino acids: CASSLIGDSYEQYF. The CDR3 DNA follows: TGTGCCAGCAGTTTAATCGGCGACTCCTACGAGCAGTACTTC. Full variable domain (remainder filled in from reference TRBV28 and TRBJ2-7): DVKVTQSSRYLVKRTGEKVFLECVQDMDHENMFWYRQDPGLGLRLIYFSYDVKMKEKGDIPEGYSVSREKKERFSLILESASTNQTSMYLCASSLIGDSYEQYFGPGTRLTVT.